The sequence of this T cell receptor (beta chain) was determined in a study of control samples from healthy donors and cancer patients. This clone has just one count. The CDR3 loop spans 18 amino acids. TCRdb keeps only in-frame clones here, not all; method: immunoSEQ multiplex PCR. The sample yields 150,000 or so clones, 80% to 95% seen once. Sequenced input: blood. The sequence was collected from a man between 18 and 29 years old in good health. The chain links TRBV12-2 to TRBJ1-5; the DNA was not used to check the table's D call, TRBD1. TRBV12-2 counts as a pseudogene. CDR3 nucleotide sequence: TGTGCAAGTCGCTTAAACACAGGTTTTATCTATAGCAATCAGCCCCAGCATTTT. Amino acid sequence: CASRLNTGFIYSNQPQHF.